The 17 T cell receptor beta chains in this list originate from one sample, sequenced in a study of blood T cell repertoires in COVID-19. Sequencing was performed with immunoSEQ multiplex PCR; in TCRdb, only in-frame clones are kept and a portion is missing. The data show under 450,000 clones, about four fifths seen once. The sequenced sample was PBMCs or T cells enriched from blood (not recorded which). These receptors all come from a woman aged 50 to 65 who had recovered from COVID-19.

This sequence joins TRBV18 and TRBJ2-5, with 11 positions matching TRBD1. Germline V lookup: CDR1 KGHSH, CDR2 LQKENI. The CDR3 is 14 residues long. After removal of 6 bases from V and 4 bases from J, the junction contained 4 bases not matched to a gene. CDR3 region: CASSPDRGRETQYF. For the CDR3, the DNA is TGTGCCAGCTCGCCGGACAGGGGGCGAGAGACCCAGTACTTC.

Notes on this clone: Other nucleotide sequences in the sample specify the same CDR3. The rearrangement joins TRBV6-5 to TRBJ1-3; no clear D gene. The CDR3 has 16 residues. CDR1 and CDR2 (germline): MNHEY, SVGAGI. V was cut by 0 bases and J by 0 bases, with 9 bases left in between. The DNA of the CDR3 is TGTGCCAGCAGTTACTCGAGGCCGTCCTCTGGAAACACCATATATTTT. Its protein is CASSYSRPSSGNTIYF.

V is TRBV29-1 and J is TRBJ1-4; the match to TRBD1 covers 11 bases. The ends lost 7 bases at V and 8 bases at J; junction bases unmatched: 6. The CDR3 extends over 13 amino acids. Germline values: CDR1 SQVTM, CDR2 ANQGSEA. The CDR3 loop reads CSAADRGLEKLFF. CDR3 nucleotides: TGCAGCGCTGCGGACAGGGGGCTGGAAAAACTGTTTTTT.

The chain uses TRBV10-3 and TRBJ2-2, with 7 bases fitting TRBD1. This CDR3 has 16 residues. The ends lost 0 bases at V and 1 base at J; junction bases unmatched: 2. CDR1 and CDR2 (germline): ENHRY, SYGVKD. CDR3 amino acids: CAISESRQGNTGELFF. For the CDR3, the DNA is TGTGCCATCAGTGAGTCGAGACAGGGGAACACCGGGGAGCTGTTTTTT.

This chain joins TRBV5-1 and TRBJ1-6; D might be TRBD1 (6 bases). Between the trimmed V and J ends, which lost 0 bases and 10 bases, there was a span of 11 bases. Germline CDR1 is SGHRS and CDR2 is YFSETQ. The CDR3 length is 14 residues. The CDR3 loop reads CASSLGGGGSPLHF. The CDR3 DNA reads TGCGCCAGCAGCTTGGGGGGGGGCGGCTCACCCCTCCACTTT.

The chain is built from TRBV6-1 and TRBJ1-1; D might be TRBD1 (6 bases). The CDR3 has 12 residues. Germline lookup yields CDR1 MNHNS and CDR2 SASEGT. The V end lost 3 bases, the J end lost 11 bases, and 13 bases lay between the germline ends. The CDR3 loop is CASSDVGAVAFF. The CDR3 region has the DNA TGTGCCAGCAGTGACGTGGGGGCAGTTGCTTTCTTT.

This clone was picked up one time. This chain joins TRBV30 and TRBJ2-1; 9 bases are a match to TRBD1. The CDR3 covers 15 residues. From germline, CDR1 is GTSNPN and CDR2 SVGIG (reference sequence). Losses at the gene ends were 1 base for V and 4 bases for J; bases not matched to a gene: 5. The CDR3: CAWSGRGQGYNEQFF. The DNA for the CDR3 is TGTGCCTGGAGTGGGAGGGGACAGGGATACAATGAGCAGTTCTTC.

This chain connects TRBV5-8 to TRBJ1-5, with unresolved D. Trimming cost V 2 bases and J 3 bases, with 15 bases left between them. The CDR3 is made up of 16 amino acids. Germline CDR1 SGHTS, CDR2 YDEGEE. Written as DNA, the CDR3 is TGTGCCAGCAGCTTTCGGCAGGCCCTACCCAATCAGCCCCAGCATTTT. Its translation: CASSFRQALPNQPQHF.

This sequence joins TRBV5-1 and TRBJ1-1, with D unclear. V was cut by 2 bases and J by 6 bases, with 8 bases left in between. The germline CDR1 and CDR2 sequences are SGHRS and YFSETQ. The CDR3 runs to 12 residues. This chain's CDR3 is CASSFEGPEAFF. In DNA, the CDR3 is TGCGCCAGCAGCTTCGAGGGTCCTGAAGCTTTCTTT.

The chain combines TRBV5-1 with TRBJ1-2; 7 bases are a match to TRBD1. CDR1 is SGHRS, CDR2 YFSETQ, per germline. J gave up 4 bases and V 0 bases, and 6 bases lay outside the gene matches. This CDR3 has 15 amino acids. In DNA, the CDR3 is TGCGCCAGCAGCTTGGGTCCAGGGGGGAGCTATGGCTACACCTTC. Its translation: CASSLGPGGSYGYTF.

In this sample, this clone turned up a few times. The chain recombines TRBV20-1 with TRBJ2-1; tentative D call: TRBD2 (5 bases). Trimming cost V 8 bases and J 8 bases, with 13 bases left between them. This CDR3 contains 11 residues. Looked up from germline, CDR1 is DFQATT and CDR2 is SNEGSKA (reference sequence). CDR3 DNA sequence: TGCAGTCTACTGGAGGTGCATGAGCAGTTCTTC. It codes for CSLLEVHEQFF.

The chain recombines TRBV7-9 with TRBJ2-7; the D is unclear. Germline V lookup: CDR1 SEHNR, CDR2 FQNEAQ (reference sequence). The CDR3 is made up of 14 amino acids. V was cut by 2 bases and J by 0 bases, with 8 bases left in between. The CDR3 DNA follows: TGTGCCAGCAGCTTATCTTCGAGCTCCTACGAGCAGTACTTC. This translates into CASSLSSSSYEQYF.

The chain employs TRBV5-1 and TRBJ2-2, with 12 bases matching TRBD2. The CDR3 has 17 amino acids. Germline CDR1 and CDR2: SGHRS and YFSETQ. J gave up 2 bases and V 0 bases, and 2 bases lay outside the gene matches. The CDR3, as DNA: TGCGCCAGCAGCTTGGCTAGCGGGGGGGCTAACACCGGGGAGCTGTTTTTT. This codes for CASSLASGGANTGELFF.

This clone was recorded a few times. V gene TRBV30 combines with J gene TRBJ1-2, with 10 bases matching TRBD1. CDR3 length: 14 residues. Germline values: CDR1 GTSNPN, CDR2 SVGIG (reference sequence). Losses at the gene ends were 4 bases for V and 6 bases for J; bases not matched to a gene: 8. The CDR3 here is CAWTNMDRGNGYTF. CDR3 nucleotides: TGTGCCTGGACAAACATGGACAGGGGGAATGGCTACACCTTC.

The sample holds many counts of this clone. The chain combines TRBV3-1 (or the pseudogene TRBV3-2) with TRBJ1-4, with D unclear. V dropped 0 bases and J dropped 5 bases, with 4 bases sitting between them. Looked up from germline, CDR1 is LGHDT and CDR2 is YNNKEL (reference sequence). The CDR3 is 13 residues long. Written as DNA, the CDR3 is TGTGCCAGCAGCCAAGACCTCAATGAAAAACTGTTTTTT. This codes for CASSQDLNEKLFF.

Only a few counts were recorded for this clone. The chain carries TRBV11-2 and TRBJ1-1; the D gene is possibly TRBD1 (5 bases). The CDR3 totals 12 residues. CDR1 and CDR2 from the germline V gene are SGHAT and FQNNGV. The V end lost 2 bases, the J end lost 7 bases, and 8 bases lay between the germline ends. Written as DNA, the CDR3 is TGTGCCAGCAGCTTAACAGGTATTGAAGCTTTCTTT. Residues: CASSLTGIEAFF.

The rearrangement uses TRBV5-4 and TRBJ1-2, with D maybe TRBD1 (5 bases). V was cut by 0 bases and J by 8 bases, with 20 bases left in between. CDR1 and CDR2 (germline): SGHNT, YYREEE (reference sequence). This CDR3 is 16 amino acids long. The CDR3 bases are TGTGCCAGCAGCTTGGACGGACAAGTCATACCTCGAGGCTACACCTTC. Encoded protein: CASSLDGQVIPRGYTF.